This TCR beta chain was captured by sequencing in a study of blood T cell repertoires in COVID-19. At the level of the study: PBMCs, B-cell-depleted T cells, or T cells provided the cDNA or gDNA that made up the material.

The CDR3 sequence is 15 residues long. Trimming shortened V by 5 bases and J by 0 bases, and 13 bases separated the two germline ends. From germline, CDR1 is MDHEN and CDR2 SYDVKM. Assay used: immunoSEQ multiplex PCR; TCRdb lists only in-frame clones, some missing. Among about 60,000 clones listed, approximately 90% were seen once. The chain links TRBV28 to TRBJ1-2; possibly TRBD1 for D (6 bases). This clonotype was obtained from a man aged 55-75 years with acute or convalescent COVID-19. Material: peripheral blood. CDR3 DNA sequence: TGTGCCAGCAGTGCCCGGACAGTAGCTAACTATGGCTACACCTTC. This gives the protein CASSARTVANYGYTF.